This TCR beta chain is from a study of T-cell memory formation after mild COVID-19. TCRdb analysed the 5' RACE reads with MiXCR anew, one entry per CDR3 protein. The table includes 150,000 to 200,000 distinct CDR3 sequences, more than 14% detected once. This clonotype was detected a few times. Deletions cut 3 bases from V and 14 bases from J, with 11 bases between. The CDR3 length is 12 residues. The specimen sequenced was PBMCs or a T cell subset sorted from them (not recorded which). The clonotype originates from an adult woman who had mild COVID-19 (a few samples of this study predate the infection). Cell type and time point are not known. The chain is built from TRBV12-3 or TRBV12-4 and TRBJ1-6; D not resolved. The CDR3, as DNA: TGTGCCAGCAGTTTGCCGGATCTTTCCCTCCACTTT. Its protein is CASSLPDLSLHF.